This T cell receptor (beta chain) was recorded in a study of PD-1 blockade in classical Hodgkin lymphoma. Study observations and caveats: CD4+ TCR diversity, unlike CD8+, rose significantly by C4D1. Reported baseline diversity: healthy donors highest, relapsed/refractory patients lowest. Excluded were patients who started nivolumab under 1 year after ASCT, a group that had lower diversity.

Germline V gene sequence: CDR1 LNHDA, CDR2 SQIVND (reference sequence). This CDR3 has 14 amino acids. V lost 3 bases, J lost 5 bases, and 14 bases lay in between. The protocol was immunoSEQ multiplex PCR, while the TCRdb copy is restricted to in-frame clones and leaves out a portion. The sample shows approximately 26,000 clones, more than 60% of them seen only once. Every one of the patients relapsed after autologous stem cell transplantation (brentuximab vedotin exposure was variable). With respect to this clone: The antigen is not known.

The TCR was taken from a human donor with classical Hodgkin lymphoma. This chain joins TRBV19 and TRBJ2-7; a weak D match, TRBD2 (6 bases). Sequenced material: peripheral blood mononuclear cells (PBMCs), taken before the second cycle of nivolumab. CDR3 nucleotides: TGTGCCAGTAGTATCTACGGGACTTTCAACGAGCAGTACTTC. Translated, it gives CASSIYGTFNEQYF.